These 22 T cell receptor beta chains were sequenced from one sample in a study of blood T cell repertoires in COVID-19. Measured with immunoSEQ multiplex PCR; TCRdb has only the in-frame clones, and not every one. The table shows roughly 430,000 clones, with nearly 90% occurring only once. The sequencing input was PBMCs or T cells enriched from blood (not recorded which). The receptor set was obtained from a woman aged 40-49 years with acute COVID-19.

The CDR3 sequence: CASSAAGGTEAFF. In DNA form, the CDR3 reads TGTGCCAGCAGTGCGGCGGGGGGCACTGAAGCTTTCTTT. V is TRBV25-1 and J is TRBJ1-1, with D possibly TRBD1 on 5 matching bases. This CDR3 has 13 residues. Trimming left V 4 bases short and J 4 bases short, with 10 bases between. Per the germline V gene, CDR1 is MGHDK and CDR2 is SYGVNS. The whole variable domain, remainder taken from reference TRBV25-1 and TRBJ1-1, is EADIYQTPRYLVIGTGKKITLECSQTMGHDKMYWYQQDPGMELHLIHYSYGVNSTEKGDLSSESTVSRIRTEHFPLTLESARPSHTSQYLCASSAAGGTEAFFGQGTRLTVV.

This clone was recorded once. The J gene is TRBJ1-5, the V gene TRBV20-1; 10 bases agree with TRBD1. The trim removed 3 bases at V and 3 bases at J, leaving 5 bases unmatched. Looked up from germline, CDR1 is DFQATT and CDR2 is SNEGSKA (reference sequence). The CDR3 is 15 amino acids. The CDR3 DNA sequence: TGCAGTGCTAGTCCCGGGACAGGGGTCAATCAGCCCCAGCATTTT. Its protein is CSASPGTGVNQPQHF.

This chain connects TRBV5-8 to TRBJ2-3, with 10 positions matching TRBD1. The CDR3 sequence is 17 residues long. After removal of 3 bases from V and 1 base from J, the junction contained 8 bases not matched to a gene. The germline V gene has CDR1 SGHTS and CDR2 YDEGEE. The CDR3 nucleotides read TGTGCCAGCAGCTGGAGGGGGACAGGGGTTGGCACAGATACGCAGTATTTT. The encoded protein is CASSWRGTGVGTDTQYF.

This chain joins TRBV9 and TRBJ2-7; D ambiguous. This CDR3 has 14 amino acids. In germline, CDR1 is SGDLS, CDR2 YYNGEE. V lost 1 base to trimming and J lost 0 bases, with 8 bases between them. The CDR3: CASSVTPLSYEQYF. DNA for the CDR3: TGTGCCAGCAGCGTAACACCGCTCTCCTACGAGCAGTACTTC.

The chain links TRBV19 to TRBJ2-5; possibly TRBD2 for D (6 bases). This CDR3 is built from 14 residues. Between the trimmed V and J ends, which lost 1 base and 3 bases, there was a span of 9 bases. Per the germline V gene, CDR1 is LNHDA and CDR2 is SQIVND (reference sequence). DNA for the CDR3: TGTGCCAGTAGTATAGGATCGGGGGAAGAGACCCAGTACTTC. Residues: CASSIGSGEETQYF.

The rearrangement joins TRBV2 to TRBJ2-7; 9 bases agree with TRBD1. V shed 8 bases and J 4 bases; nucleotides not matched to a gene: 3. Germline CDR1 SNHLY, CDR2 FYNNEI. The CDR3 has 12 residues. Here the CDR3 DNA reads TGTGCCAGCTGGACAGGGGTATACGAGCAGTACTTC. It codes for CASWTGVYEQYF. Filled out from reference TRBV2 and TRBJ2-7, the complete variable domain reads EPEVTQTPSHQVTQMGQEVILRCVPISNHLYFYWYRQILGQKVEFLVSFYNNEISEKSEIFDDQFSVERPDGSNFTLKIRSTKLEDSAMYFCASWTGVYEQYFGPGTRLTVT.

V is TRBV5-1 and J is TRBJ1-4, with a tentative D call TRBD1 (5 bases). The CDR3 spans 16 residues. The V gene lost 3 bases and the J gene lost 8 bases, with 20 bases spanning the gap. Germline CDR1 reads SGHRS; CDR2 reads YFSETQ. The CDR3, as DNA: TGCGCCAGCAGCTCGGACGGTGGGGGGATAAGCGAAAAACTGTTTTTT. It translates to CASSSDGGGISEKLFF.

A few counts support this clone. This chain uses TRBV7-9 with TRBJ2-1, with 9 bases identical to TRBD1. Germline CDR1 reads SEHNR; CDR2 reads FQNEAQ (reference sequence). The CDR3 sequence is 15 residues long. The V and J ends lost 4 bases and 6 bases, in that order; junction bases with no gene match: 7. This CDR3 is CASSSQGAYINEQFF. CDR3 coding DNA: TGTGCCAGCAGCTCACAGGGGGCTTATATCAATGAGCAGTTCTTC.

This clone was detected a few times. The rearrangement joins TRBV19 to TRBJ1-2; tentatively, D is TRBD1 (6 bases). Germline V CDR1 and CDR2: LNHDA, SQIVND (reference sequence). This CDR3 contains 14 residues. V lost 4 bases to trimming and J lost 8 bases, with 17 bases between them. The CDR3 is CASSKTGTQGGYTF. CDR3 sequence (DNA): TGTGCCAGTAGTAAGACCGGGACACAGGGAGGCTACACCTTC.

V usage is TRBV13 and J usage is TRBJ2-7; the match to TRBD1 covers 10 bases. CDR3 length: 13 residues. J gave up 5 bases and V 4 bases, and 2 bases lay outside the gene matches. Germline CDR1 reads PRHDT; CDR2 reads FYEKMQ (reference sequence). The CDR3 DNA reads as TGTGCCAGCAGCTATGGACAGGGGGACGAGCAGTACTTC. This codes for CASSYGQGDEQYF.

The chain carries TRBV2 and TRBJ1-6, with 9 bases fitting TRBD1. CDR1 is SNHLY, CDR2 FYNNEI, per germline. This CDR3 spans 14 amino acids. J lost 7 bases, V lost 6 bases, and 4 bases had no gene match. CDR3 sequence (DNA): TGTGCCAGCAGGGCCGGGACAGGGAATTCACCCCTCCACTTT. This encodes CASRAGTGNSPLHF.

The chain recombines TRBV12-5 with TRBJ2-1, with D possibly being TRBD2 (6 bases). The germline V gene has CDR1 LGHNT and CDR2 FRNRAP. V lost 1 base, J lost 8 bases, and 15 bases lay in between. The CDR3 totals 15 residues. CDR3 sequence (DNA): TGTGCTAGTGGTTTGGACGGGGGTCTAGGGTATGAGCAGTTCTTC. The encoded protein is CASGLDGGLGYEQFF.

The chain is built from TRBV28 and TRBJ2-3; TRBD2 aligns across 10 bases. The trim removed 3 bases at V and 0 bases at J, leaving 9 bases unmatched. In germline, CDR1 is MDHEN, CDR2 SYDVKM. The CDR3 loop spans 18 amino acids. This CDR3 reads CASSFPLSGGRSTDTQYF. The CDR3, as DNA: TGTGCCAGCAGTTTTCCCCTTAGCGGGGGGCGGAGCACAGATACGCAGTATTTT.

This rearrangement joins TRBV13 to TRBJ2-5; 13 nucleotides agree with TRBD2. The CDR3 is made up of 16 amino acids. Germline trimming cut 5 bases from V and 5 bases from J; bases unmatched to any gene: 8. The V gene's germline CDR1 is PRHDT and CDR2 FYEKMQ (reference sequence). The CDR3 region is CASSITSGGAVETQYF. In DNA form, the CDR3 reads TGTGCCAGCAGCATAACTAGCGGGGGGGCCGTGGAGACCCAGTACTTC.

The chain joins TRBV6-5 to TRBJ1-2, with D perhaps matching TRBD1 (6 bases). The length of the CDR3 is 14 residues. The germline CDR1 and CDR2 sequences are MNHEY and SVGAGI. V was pared by 6 bases and J by 4 bases, with 15 bases between. Written as DNA, the CDR3 is TGTGCCAGCAGCCCCGGCGGGGGGCCCTATGGCTACACCTTC. Residues: CASSPGGGPYGYTF.

V and J are TRBV29-1 and TRBJ2-1; D remains unclear. Germline loops: CDR1 SQVTM, CDR2 ANQGSEA. Trimming removed 5 bases from V and 3 bases from J, with 2 bases in between. The CDR3 is 10 amino acids. The CDR3 DNA sequence: TGCAGCGTTCTCTACAATGAGCAGTTCTTC. This codes for CSVLYNEQFF.

The V call is TRBV4-1, the J call TRBJ2-5, with a possible D match to TRBD2 (5 bases). This CDR3 is built from 15 residues. Germline CDR1 reads MGHRA; CDR2 reads YSYEKL. V lost 3 bases and J lost 3, with 14 bases in between. CDR3 in amino acids: CASSQDGLLEETQYF. The CDR3 DNA is TGCGCCAGCAGCCAGGACGGACTCCTAGAAGAGACCCAGTACTTC.

This chain links TRBV27 with TRBJ1-4, with 10 bases identical to TRBD1. Trimming at V came to 4 bases and at J to 8 bases, leaving 4 bases not matched to a gene. The germline CDR1 and CDR2 sequences are MNHEY and SMNVEV (reference sequence). This CDR3 has 14 amino acids. This chain's CDR3 is CASSSDRGKEKLFF. The CDR3 coding sequence is TGTGCCAGCAGTTCGGACAGGGGGAAAGAAAAACTGTTTTTT.

This chain joins TRBV2 and TRBJ2-1; 8 positions agree with TRBD2. The V and J ends lost 6 bases and 6 bases, in that order; junction bases with no gene match: 10. The germline gives CDR1 SNHLY, CDR2 FYNNEI. This CDR3 spans 15 amino acids. The CDR3 nucleotides read TGTGCCAGCAGCATACCGGGACTAGGTCCCAATGAGCAGTTCTTC. Translated, it gives CASSIPGLGPNEQFF. Full variable domain (missing parts from reference TRBV2 and TRBJ2-1): EPEVTQTPSHQVTQMGQEVILRCVPISNHLYFYWYRQILGQKVEFLVSFYNNEISEKSEIFDDQFSVERPDGSNFTLKIRSTKLEDSAMYFCASSIPGLGPNEQFFGPGTRLTVL.

The chain carries TRBV5-1 and TRBJ2-7, with TRBD2 matching over 12 bases. Germline V gene sequence: CDR1 SGHRS, CDR2 YFSETQ. The CDR3 extends over 18 amino acids. With V trimmed by 0 bases and J by 1 base, 8 bases remained unmatched. CDR3 amino acids: CASSLASSGGAVSYEQYF. Written as DNA, the CDR3 is TGCGCCAGCAGCTTGGCCTCTAGCGGGGGGGCGGTATCCTACGAGCAGTACTTC.

The CDR3 region has the DNA TGTGCCAGCAGCCCGGGAAACAATAACTATGGCTACACCTTC. Translating gives CASSPGNNNYGYTF. The rearrangement links TRBV7-6 to TRBJ1-2; D is unresolved. Per the germline V gene, CDR1 is SGHVS and CDR2 is FNYEAQ. Deletions cut 5 bases from V and 1 base from J, with 11 bases between. This CDR3 region has 14 residues.

The table lists this clone with a count of one. V is TRBV2 and J is TRBJ2-2, with 14 bases fitting TRBD2. The CDR3 runs to 22 residues. Looked up from germline, CDR1 is SNHLY and CDR2 is FYNNEI. J was trimmed by 11 bases and V by 6 bases; bases with no gene match: 29. The CDR3 region is CASRDTKGTSGGPVGSNVELFF. CDR3 nucleotides: TGTGCCAGCAGAGATACAAAGGGGACTAGCGGGGGCCCGGTTGGGTCTAACGTCGAGCTGTTTTTT.